One sample yielded the 24 T cell receptor beta chains listed below, sequenced in a study of response to subunit inactivated influenza vaccine. TCRdb called the RT-PCR reads again in MiXCR, with one record for every CDR3 protein. Among roughly 170,000 distinct CDR3 sequences listed, about a tenth were seen once. This specimen consisted of non-naive T cells sorted from PBMCs, obtained on the day of vaccination. The source is a man over 45 who received an inactivated influenza vaccine.

This sequence joins TRBV30 and TRBJ2-1, with 8 bases identical to TRBD1. Trimming cost V 5 bases and J 7 bases; bases outside gene matches: 4. This CDR3 spans 12 amino acids. Germline V gives CDR1 GTSNPN, CDR2 SVGIG (reference sequence). The CDR3: CAWGQGWNEQFF. CDR3 in DNA: TGTGCCTGGGGACAGGGCTGGAATGAGCAGTTCTTC. Supplemented by reference TRBV30 and TRBJ2-1, the full variable domain reads SQTIHQWPATLVQPVGSPLSLECTVEGTSNPNLYWYRQAAGRGLQLLFYSVGIGQISSEVPQNLSASRPQDRQFILSSKKLLLSDSGFYLCAWGQGWNEQFFGPGTRLTVL.

There are a few counts of this clonotype. V is TRBV18 and J is TRBJ2-5; 7 positions match TRBD2. In germline, CDR1 is KGHSH, CDR2 LQKENI. The CDR3 covers 14 residues. Trimming cost V 0 bases and J 4 bases; bases outside gene matches: 2. The CDR3 DNA reads TGTGCCAGCTCACCACCAGGGAGGGCAGAGACCCAGTACTTC. This translates into CASSPPGRAETQYF.

The CDR3, as DNA: TGTGCCAGCAGCTTCCACGGGACAGGAGAGACCCAGTACTTC. This sequence encodes CASSFHGTGETQYF. V usage is TRBV11-1 and J usage is TRBJ2-5; 8 bases are shared with TRBD1. With 3 bases clipped from V and 4 bases from J, the junction kept 4 bases outside the gene matches. CDR1 and CDR2 from the germline V gene are SGHAT and FQDESV (reference sequence). This CDR3 spans 14 amino acids.

This clonotype was counted between two and nine times. The chain joins TRBV11-2 to TRBJ2-5; 13 positions match TRBD2. Losses at the gene ends were 5 bases for V and 2 bases for J; bases not matched to a gene: 5. The CDR3 loop spans 16 amino acids. The germline gives CDR1 SGHAT, CDR2 FQNNGV. The CDR3 DNA sequence: TGTGCCAGCAGCCAACTAGCGGGGGGGCTGCAAGAGACCCAGTACTTC. Translated, it gives CASSQLAGGLQETQYF.

This clonotype was counted only a few times. The genes are TRBV12-3 or TRBV12-4 and TRBJ2-7; D is perhaps TRBD1 or TRBD2 (5 bases each). Trimming shortened V by 5 bases and J by 3 bases, and 14 bases separated the two germline ends. There are 14 residues in the CDR3. Here the CDR3 reads CASSLRDGIYEQYF. CDR3 sequence (DNA): TGTGCCAGCAGTCTCCGGGACGGCATCTACGAGCAGTACTTC.

The gene calls are TRBV20-1 and TRBJ1-4, with D perhaps TRBD1 (5 bases). CDR3 length: 14 amino acids. V was trimmed by 5 bases and J by 1 base, leaving 11 bases between them. The germline V gene encodes CDR1 DFQATT and CDR2 SNEGSKA (reference sequence). CDR3 protein: CSAQHGGTNEKLFF. In nucleotides, the CDR3 is TGCAGTGCTCAACATGGGGGAACTAATGAAAAACTGTTTTTT.

This clonotype was seen a handful of times. The V gene is TRBV24-1, the J gene TRBJ2-3; 8 bases map to TRBD1. Germline lookup yields CDR1 KGHDR and CDR2 SFDVKD. The CDR3 runs to 15 residues. Germline trimming cut 4 bases from V and 4 bases from J; bases unmatched to any gene: 6. The CDR3 coding sequence is TGTGCCACCAGTGACACCAGGGGGCCCTCAGATACGCAGTATTTT. This gives the protein CATSDTRGPSDTQYF.

V and J are TRBV12-3 or TRBV12-4 and TRBJ1-1, with D tentatively TRBD1 (6 bases). CDR3 length equals 14 residues. V was trimmed by 6 bases and J by 0 bases, leaving 11 bases between them. The CDR3: CASRRTELNTEAFF. The CDR3 region has the DNA TGTGCCAGCAGGAGGACAGAACTGAACACTGAAGCTTTCTTT.

The J gene is TRBJ2-1, the V gene TRBV5-4, with D possibly TRBD2 on 5 matching bases. The CDR3 extends over 12 amino acids. Germline-derived CDR1 and CDR2 are SGHNT and YYREEE (reference sequence). The V gene lost 0 bases and the J gene lost 9 bases, with 7 bases spanning the gap. The CDR3 DNA reads TGTGCCAGCAGCTTGGGGAGGATTGAGCAGTTCTTC. This codes for CASSLGRIEQFF.

The chain links TRBV12-3 or TRBV12-4 to TRBJ2-7, with D maybe TRBD2 (5 bases). The CDR3 sequence is 16 residues long. V lost 6 bases, J lost 6 bases, and 24 bases lay in between. CDR3 sequence: CASSLGGLSPDGEQYF. CDR3 nucleotide sequence: TGTGCCAGCAGCCTCGGTGGACTTTCCCCCGACGGCGAGCAGTACTTC.

J is TRBJ1-6 and V is TRBV5-1, with a possible D match to TRBD1 (6 bases). V was shortened by 0 bases and J by 7 bases, with 11 bases between the two germline ends. The germline gives CDR1 SGHRS, CDR2 YFSETQ. This CDR3 has 15 residues. In DNA, the CDR3 is TGCGCCAGCAGCTTGGGTGCAGGGGAAAATTCACCCCTCCACTTT. Its protein product is CASSLGAGENSPLHF. The whole variable domain, remainder taken from reference TRBV5-1 and TRBJ1-6, is KAGVTQTPRYLIKTRGQQVTLSCSPISGHRSVSWYQQTPGQGLQFLFEYFSETQRNKGNFPGRFSGRQFSNSRSEMNVSTLELGDSALYLCASSLGAGENSPLHFGNGTRLTVT.

This clonotype was counted only a few times. The rearrangement joins TRBV6-1 to TRBJ2-1; 7 bases line up with TRBD2. Germline-derived CDR1 and CDR2 are MNHNS and SASEGT. V shed 7 bases, J shed 7 bases, and the junction held 10 bases outside the gene matches. The CDR3 is 14 amino acids. The CDR3 protein is CASTLAGSLNEQFF. The CDR3 DNA reads as TGTGCCAGCACCTTAGCGGGCTCACTTAATGAGCAGTTCTTC.

This clonotype was seen at least ten times. The rearrangement uses TRBV10-3 and TRBJ2-3; the D gene is possibly TRBD1 (6 bases). Germline V gives CDR1 ENHRY, CDR2 SYGVKD. V lost 2 bases, J lost 1 base, and 13 bases lay in between. This CDR3 spans 16 amino acids. The CDR3 loop reads CAISETGMGRTDTQYF. For the CDR3, the DNA is TGTGCCATCAGTGAGACAGGGATGGGACGCACAGATACGCAGTATTTT.

In this sample, this clonotype turned up many times. The CDR3 nucleotides are TGTGCCAGCAGGGAGACTGCGACAACTAATGAAAAACTGTTTTTT. It encodes CASRETATTNEKLFF. The genes are TRBV2 and TRBJ1-4, with unresolved D. The germline V and J ends were trimmed by 6 bases and 0 bases, with 11 bases remaining between them. CDR3 length equals 15 residues. Germline V gene sequence: CDR1 SNHLY, CDR2 FYNNEI. The whole variable domain, remainder taken from reference TRBV2 and TRBJ1-4, is EPEVTQTPSHQVTQMGQEVILRCVPISNHLYFYWYRQILGQKVEFLVSFYNNEISEKSEIFDDQFSVERPDGSNFTLKIRSTKLEDSAMYFCASRETATTNEKLFFGSGTQLSVL.

The sample holds many counts of this clonotype. The V and J genes are TRBV12-3 or TRBV12-4 and TRBJ1-1, with 9 bases aligning to TRBD1. V shed 3 bases, J shed 4 bases, and the junction held 6 bases outside the gene matches. This CDR3 comprises 15 residues. The DNA of the CDR3 is TGTGCCAGCAGTTTTACCCCGACAGGGGGCACTGAAGCTTTCTTT. As protein: CASSFTPTGGTEAFF.

This clonotype turned up a few times. The rearrangement joins TRBV5-1 to TRBJ1-2, with D possibly matching TRBD1 (5 bases). Trimming shortened V by 4 bases and J by 6 bases, and 19 bases separated the two germline ends. The germline V gene has CDR1 SGHRS and CDR2 YFSETQ. The length of the CDR3 is 15 residues. The CDR3 DNA reads TGCGCCAGCAGCAGAGGGCAGGGAGGGTTGGATGGCTACACCTTC. It codes for CASSRGQGGLDGYTF. The full variable domain, rest sourced from reference TRBV5-1 and TRBJ1-2, is KAGVTQTPRYLIKTRGQQVTLSCSPISGHRSVSWYQQTPGQGLQFLFEYFSETQRNKGNFPGRFSGRQFSNSRSEMNVSTLELGDSALYLCASSRGQGGLDGYTFGSGTRLTVV.

This clonotype was recorded many times. This chain joins TRBV20-1 and TRBJ2-3; the D is unclear. The ends were cut back, 0 bases at V and 2 bases at J, with 3 bases in the middle. The germline CDR1 and CDR2 sequences are DFQATT and SNEGSKA (reference sequence). This CDR3 has 12 amino acids. This CDR3 reads CSARDPTDTQYF. The CDR3 DNA follows: TGCAGTGCTAGAGATCCCACAGATACGCAGTATTTT.

This clonotype was seen repeatedly, ten times or more. This chain joins TRBV5-1 and TRBJ1-2; D gene ambiguous. The germline CDR1 and CDR2 sequences are SGHRS and YFSETQ. The V gene lost 0 bases and the J gene lost 3 bases, with 9 bases spanning the gap. This CDR3 is 14 amino acids long. The DNA of the CDR3 is TGCGCCAGCAGCTTGGATCCCAGAGACTATGGCTACACCTTC. Translation gives CASSLDPRDYGYTF.

This clonotype was picked up a small number of times. The genes are TRBV11-2 and TRBJ2-3; D remains ambiguous. The CDR3 has 13 residues. Looked up from germline, CDR1 is SGHAT and CDR2 is FQNNGV. Trimming cost V 2 bases and J 3 bases, with 6 bases left between them. CDR3 DNA sequence: TGTGCCAGCAGCTTAAAAGGGACAGATACGCAGTATTTT. Its protein is CASSLKGTDTQYF.

This clonotype has more than one count but fewer than ten. The chain joins TRBV6-5 to TRBJ1-2; D is ambiguous. Trimming took 4 bases from V and 8 from J, leaving 17 bases between them. The CDR3 length is 14 residues. Germline V gene lookup returns CDR1 MNHEY and CDR2 SVGAGI. In nucleotides, the CDR3 is TGTGCCAGCAGTTCGACCTCCTCGTATAGAGGCTACACCTTC. Translation: CASSSTSSYRGYTF.

This rearrangement joins TRBV15 to TRBJ2-5, with a possible D match to TRBD2 (7 bases). The CDR3 sequence is 15 residues long. Germline V gives CDR1 LNHNV, CDR2 YYDKDF (reference sequence). V lost 0 bases and J lost 1, with 9 bases in between. CDR3 sequence reads: CATSREGGAQETQYF. CDR3 sequence (DNA): TGTGCCACCAGCAGAGAGGGGGGGGCCCAAGAGACCCAGTACTTC.

For this clonotype: Since a much larger clone is just one base distant, this may be a read error. It is likely a read error, because the conserved phenylalanine at the end of the CDR3 is missing. The chain has TRBV20-1 and TRBJ1-1; 7 nucleotides match TRBD1. The junction had 6 bases not matched to a gene; V was cut back by 3 bases and J by 8 bases. Germline V gives CDR1 DFQATT, CDR2 SNEGSKA (reference sequence). The CDR3 contains 12 residues. CDR3 DNA sequence: TGCAGTGCTAGGAAGGGGGCCTGGGAAGCTTTCTCT. As protein: CSARKGAWEAFS.

This clonotype came up many times. The chain has TRBV27 and TRBJ2-1; weak D call: TRBD2 (6 bases). The CDR3 consists of 12 residues. Germline V gene data show CDR1 as MNHEY and CDR2 as SMNVEV (reference sequence). V lost 4 bases, J lost 14 bases, and 15 bases lay in between. The CDR3 sequence is CASSSTRTAEFF. The CDR3 nucleotides are TGTGCCAGCAGTTCGACTAGAACCGCGGAGTTCTTC.

This clonotype was seen only a few times. The chain has TRBV7-8 and TRBJ2-7; TRBD1 or TRBD2 may be the D gene (7 bases each). V lost 4 bases to trimming and J lost 1 base, with 14 bases between them. Germline-derived CDR1 and CDR2 are SGHVS and FQNEAQ. The CDR3 runs to 15 residues. CDR3 in amino acids: CASSSEAGQSYEQYF. In DNA form, the CDR3 reads TGTGCCAGCAGCTCCGAAGCGGGACAGTCCTACGAGCAGTACTTC.